The sequence of this T cell receptor (beta chain) was determined in a study of T cell repertoires in cytomegalovirus infection. At the level of the study: Selected CMV epitopes included recently identified HLA-C-restricted ones as well as well-studied HLA-B-restricted ones. Indications came from public TCR beta signatures; they pointed to CMV infection and to a matching HLA type. General study findings and limits: HLA-C-restricted CMV-specific TCR beta clonotypes were dominant in the ex vivo response.

Concerning this clonotype itself: Its antigen remains unknown.

TCRdb reanalysed the reads using MiXCR and keeps one entry per CDR3 protein. The sample consists of hundreds of thousands of distinct CDR3 sequences, almost 30% of them appearing once. This clonotype originated in a human donor in good health (CMV status not recorded). Some clones in this sample may be carry-over from other donors' samples. Sequenced material: cultured PBMCs, taken from culture after CMV antigen stimulation.

The CDR3 protein is CASSFPSSTDTQYF. CDR3 DNA sequence: TGTGCCAGCAGCTTCCCTTCTAGCACAGATACGCAGTATTTT. The chain has TRBV13 and TRBJ2-3; D ambiguous. CDR1 is PRHDT and CDR2 is FYEKMQ in the germline V gene (reference sequence). The CDR3 spans 14 residues. Trimming stripped 3 bases from V and 0 bases from J, with 7 bases between.